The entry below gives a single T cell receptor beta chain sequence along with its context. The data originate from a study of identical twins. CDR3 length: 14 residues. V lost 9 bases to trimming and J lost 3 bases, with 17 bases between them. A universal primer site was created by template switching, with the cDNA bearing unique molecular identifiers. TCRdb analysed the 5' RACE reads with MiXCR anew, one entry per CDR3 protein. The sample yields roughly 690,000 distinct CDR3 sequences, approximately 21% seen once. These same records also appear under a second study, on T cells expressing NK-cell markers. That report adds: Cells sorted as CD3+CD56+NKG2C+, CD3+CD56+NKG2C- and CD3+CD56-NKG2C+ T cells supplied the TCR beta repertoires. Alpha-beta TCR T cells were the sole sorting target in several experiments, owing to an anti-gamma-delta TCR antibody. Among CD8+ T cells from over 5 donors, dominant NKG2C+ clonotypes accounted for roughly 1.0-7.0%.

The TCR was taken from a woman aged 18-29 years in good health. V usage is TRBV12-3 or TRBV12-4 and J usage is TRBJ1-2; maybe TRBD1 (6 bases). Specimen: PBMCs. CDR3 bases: TGTGCCAGTTCCAGCGGGGGCCAGTACTATGGCTACACCTTC. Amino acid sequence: CASSSGGQYYGYTF.